The 21 T cell receptor beta chains in this list originate from one sample, sequenced in a study of OX40 agonist ivuxolimab in advanced cancers. Here immunoSEQ multiplex PCR was the method, and the copy in TCRdb shows in-frame clones only, minus some. The sample records approximately 81,000 clones, more than 85% being singletons. Sequences were derived from CD4+ or CD8+ T cells sorted from blood, sampled in a trial of the OX40 agonist ivuxolimab. These receptors all come from an adult with an advanced solid tumor such as melanoma, head and neck, liver or kidney cancer.

Only one count was recorded for this clone. The CDR3 protein is CSASPSHEQYF. The CDR3 DNA sequence: TGCAGTGCTAGCCCCAGCCACGAGCAGTACTTC. The chain combines TRBV20-1 with TRBJ2-7; D call uncertain. The CDR3 has 11 residues. V lost 3 bases and J lost 5, with 8 bases in between. The germline V gene encodes CDR1 DFQATT and CDR2 SNEGSKA (reference sequence).

The rearrangement joins TRBV9 to TRBJ2-7; D is uncertain. From germline, CDR1 is SGDLS and CDR2 YYNGEE. The CDR3 is made up of 14 amino acids. The germline V and J ends were trimmed by 2 bases and 1 base, with 10 bases remaining between them. CDR3 region: CASSVGFGSYEQYF. CDR3 in DNA: TGTGCCAGCAGCGTTGGATTCGGTTCCTACGAGCAGTACTTC.

The DNA for the CDR3 is TGTGCCAGCGGGGGGTTGACTGAAGCTTTCTTT. This translates into CASGGLTEAFF. The V and J genes are TRBV6-4 and TRBJ1-1; possible D gene TRBD1, 5 bases. In germline, CDR1 is MRHNA, CDR2 SNTAGT. The V and J ends lost 8 bases and 5 bases respectively, with 9 bases between them. The CDR3 spans 11 residues.

V is TRBV5-4 and J is TRBJ2-5; perhaps TRBD2 as D (5 bases). Germline CDR1 SGHNT, CDR2 YYREEE (reference sequence). This CDR3 is 13 amino acids long. Between the trimmed V and J ends, which lost 5 bases and 4 bases, there was a span of 12 bases. The chain's CDR3 is CASRPSLRETQYF. As DNA, the CDR3 is TGTGCCAGCAGGCCTAGCTTGCGAGAGACCCAGTACTTC.

The rearrangement links TRBV10-3 to TRBJ2-3, with TRBD1 matching 12 bases. CDR3 length: 15 residues. In germline, CDR1 is ENHRY, CDR2 SYGVKD. Unmatched junction bases numbered 8, after V lost 7 bases and J lost 6 bases. The DNA for the CDR3 is TGTGCCATCACCAGGGGACAGGGGGCCGGGGATACGCAGTATTTT. Translating it yields CAITRGQGAGDTQYF.

The chain recombines TRBV5-1 with TRBJ2-6; 11 nucleotides line up with TRBD2. The CDR3 spans 20 residues. Unmatched junction bases numbered 16, after V lost 4 bases and J lost 4 bases. Germline V gene lookup returns CDR1 SGHRS and CDR2 YFSETQ. Here the CDR3 DNA reads TGCGCCAGCAGCCCGCGCTCACTGACTAGCGGGGTAAGCGGGGCCAACGTCCTGACTTTC. Protein product: CASSPRSLTSGVSGANVLTF. Full variable domain (remainder filled in from reference TRBV5-1 and TRBJ2-6): KAGVTQTPRYLIKTRGQQVTLSCSPISGHRSVSWYQQTPGQGLQFLFEYFSETQRNKGNFPGRFSGRQFSNSRSEMNVSTLELGDSALYLCASSPRSLTSGVSGANVLTFGAGSRLTVL.

This sequence joins TRBV7-2 and TRBJ2-7; 10 bases match TRBD2. This CDR3 is built from 15 residues. The trim removed 7 bases at V and 2 bases at J, leaving 8 bases unmatched. Germline V CDR1 and CDR2: SGHTA, FQGNSA. Here the CDR3 DNA reads TGTGCCAGCAAACTGACTAGCGGGTTTACCTACGAGCAGTACTTC. It is translated as CASKLTSGFTYEQYF.

V and J are TRBV19 and TRBJ2-1; TRBD2 matches 11 bases. Trimming removed 5 bases from V and 6 bases from J; junction bases left unmatched: 12. The CDR3 sequence is 17 residues long. Looked up from germline, CDR1 is LNHDA and CDR2 is SQIVND (reference sequence). The CDR3 DNA is TGTGCCAGTAGTGGAGTAGCGGGAGGGCCTAGGGCCAATGAGCAGTTCTTC. This gives the protein CASSGVAGGPRANEQFF.

This clone has a single count. The chain carries TRBV19 and TRBJ1-2; D perhaps matches TRBD1 (5 bases). CDR1 LNHDA and CDR2 SQIVND come from the germline V gene (reference sequence). Between the trimmed V and J ends, which lost 10 bases and 8 bases, there was a span of 17 bases. This CDR3 contains 12 residues. The CDR3 loop reads CATREGDAGYTF. The CDR3 nucleotides read TGTGCCACTAGGGAAGGGGATGCGGGCTACACCTTC.

This clone was seen only once. The J gene is TRBJ1-5, the V gene TRBV6-5; unclear D gene. Trimming shortened V by 7 bases and J by 3 bases, and 13 bases separated the two germline ends. This CDR3 comprises 14 residues. Germline-derived CDR1 and CDR2 are MNHEY and SVGAGI. Written as DNA, the CDR3 is TGTGCCAGCACCCAACGGGGTGTCAATCAGCCCCAGCATTTT. It codes for CASTQRGVNQPQHF.

CDR3 sequence (DNA): TGTGCCAGCAGAGGATTGGGCAGGGAGGAGACCCAGTACTTC. This sequence encodes CASRGLGREETQYF. The rearrangement links TRBV5-6 to TRBJ2-5, with D perhaps TRBD1 or TRBD2 (5 bases each). The V end was cut by 5 bases, the J end by 5 bases, with 16 bases between. CDR1 SGHDT and CDR2 YYEEEE come from the germline V gene. The CDR3 runs 14 residues.

The gene calls are TRBV18 and TRBJ1-4; 10 bases align to TRBD1. Germline V gives CDR1 KGHSH, CDR2 LQKENI. Germline trimming cut 0 bases from V and 10 bases from J; bases unmatched to any gene: 2. The CDR3 totals 14 residues. The CDR3 loop reads CASSPPDRGGKLFF. For the CDR3, the DNA is TGTGCCAGCTCACCACCGGACAGGGGGGGAAAACTGTTTTTT.

The chain couples TRBV11-2 to TRBJ1-2; no definite D call. Germline V CDR1 and CDR2: SGHAT, FQNNGV. Trimming left V 1 base short and J 2 bases short, with 14 bases between. The CDR3 totals 16 residues. The CDR3 here is CASSLAPGRSNYGYTF. CDR3 coding DNA: TGTGCCAGCAGCTTAGCCCCCGGACGGAGCAACTATGGCTACACCTTC.

The chain links TRBV6-1 to TRBJ1-6; a possible D gene is TRBD1 (6 bases). V was cut by 7 bases and J by 9 bases, with 16 bases left in between. The CDR3 contains 14 residues. Germline-derived CDR1 and CDR2 are MNHNS and SASEGT. DNA of the CDR3: TGTGCCAGCACTTTGGACAGATTTACTTCACCCCTCCACTTT. It encodes CASTLDRFTSPLHF.

The count of this clone is one. This chain uses TRBV29-1 with TRBJ2-1; a possible D gene is TRBD1 (6 bases). V lost 4 bases and J lost 4, with 11 bases in between. This CDR3 has 13 amino acids. The germline gives CDR1 SQVTM, CDR2 ANQGSEA. The CDR3 sequence: CSVGRGTYNEQFF. The CDR3 nucleotides read TGCAGCGTTGGCAGGGGTACTTACAATGAGCAGTTCTTC.

The chain combines TRBV11-3 with TRBJ2-7; TRBD1 aligns across 8 bases. The germline V gene encodes CDR1 SGHNT and CDR2 YENEEA. V shed 2 bases, J shed 7 bases, and the junction held 4 bases outside the gene matches. This CDR3 spans 13 amino acids. CDR3 nucleotides: TGTGCCAGCAGCTTACAGGGGGCGGTTGAGCAGTACTTC. Its translation: CASSLQGAVEQYF.

This clone was detected once. The chain recombines TRBV30 with TRBJ1-1; D uncertain. Trimming stripped 0 bases from V and 6 bases from J, with 11 bases between. The CDR3 has 13 amino acids. The V gene's germline CDR1 is GTSNPN and CDR2 SVGIG (reference sequence). The DNA for the CDR3 is TGTGCCTGGAGTGTGAGGGAGCGGTCTGAAGCTTTCTTT. Amino acid sequence: CAWSVRERSEAFF.

The genes are TRBV5-5 and TRBJ1-1; TRBD1 agrees at 7 bases. V was pared by 4 bases and J by 1 base, with 4 bases of the junction left unmatched. CDR1 and CDR2 (germline): SGHKS, YYEKEE (reference sequence). There are 14 residues in the CDR3. The CDR3 nucleotides are TGTGCCAGCAGCATGGGACAGCGGAACACTGAAGCTTTCTTT. It codes for CASSMGQRNTEAFF.

This clone was detected once. The genes are TRBV6-6 and TRBJ2-5; D tentatively fits TRBD1 or TRBD2 (5 bases each). The J call may be incorrect, as the DNA end agrees better with TRBJ2-7. Germline V gives CDR1 MNHNY, CDR2 SVGAGI (reference sequence). The CDR3 contains 13 residues. The CDR3: CASSPEGRYEQYF. The CDR3 bases are TGTGCCAGCAGCCCCGAGGGGCGCTACGAGCAGTACTTC.

The rearrangement links TRBV5-1 to TRBJ2-3, with TRBD1 matching 7 bases. The CDR3 covers 16 residues. The germline CDR1 and CDR2 sequences are SGHRS and YFSETQ. The trim removed 6 bases at V and 4 bases at J, leaving 14 bases unmatched. CDR3 nucleotides: TGCGCCAGCAAAGCCCAAACAGGGGCTTTTGCAGATACGCAGTATTTT. Translating it yields CASKAQTGAFADTQYF.

The chain links TRBV7-7 to TRBJ2-5, with D unclear. CDR1 and CDR2 from the germline V gene are SSHAT and FNYEAQ (reference sequence). V lost 4 bases to trimming and J lost 0 bases, with 6 bases between them. The CDR3 is 13 residues long. The CDR3 nucleotides are TGTGCCAGCAGCTCCAGACACCAAGAGACCCAGTACTTC. Amino acids: CASSSRHQETQYF. Complete variable domain (other parts from reference TRBV7-7 and TRBJ2-5): GAGVSQSPRYKVTKRGQDVTLRCDPISSHATLYWYQQALGQGPEFLTYFNYEAQPDKSGLPSDRFSAERPEGSISTLTIQRTEQRDSAMYRCASSSRHQETQYFGPGTRLLVL.